The sequence of this T cell receptor beta chain was determined in a study of CD8 T cells in ankylosing spondylitis. General observations from the study: A motif of 7 to 9 highly homologous TCR beta variants was seen as apparently characteristic of ankylosing spondylitis blood. The clones that were linked to disease were reported to be significantly enriched in matched synovial fluid samples from ankylosing spondylitis patients. The disease-linked clones had a CD8+ phenotype and low blood frequencies.

Library preparation for TCR beta used quantitative 5'-RACE with molecular barcodes. TCRdb reprocessed the 5' RACE reads via MiXCR and lists one record per CDR3 protein. The sample includes some 840,000 distinct CDR3 sequences, 12% seen only once; the top ten take just over 0.5%. Per germline, CDR1 LGHNA and CDR2 YSLEER. CDR3 size: 13 residues. Trimming removed 1 base at V and 4 bases at J, with 8 bases between. This clonotype was detected only a few times. Its target is unknown. The rearrangement uses TRBV4-3 and TRBJ2-7; D remains unclear. This TCR was recovered from a male donor with ankylosing spondylitis. Input material: blood, either unsorted or a sorted T cell fraction (not recorded which). The CDR3 DNA reads as TGCGCCAGCAGCCAAGTCCGTGCGTACGAGCAGTACTTC. Its protein is CASSQVRAYEQYF.